This T cell receptor beta chain was recorded in a study of T cell responses to AZD1222 COVID-19 vaccine. A remark on this clone: The antigen is not known.

CDR1 is MNHEY, CDR2 SMNVEV, per germline (reference sequence). The CDR3 is made up of 17 amino acids. V was shortened by 3 bases and J by 1 base, with 16 bases between the two germline ends. TCRdb's table, derived via immunoSEQ multiplex PCR, lists solely in-frame clones and lacks some. The table records about 200,000 clones, approximately 92% of them present only once. Study-wide results and caveats: Increases in Spike-specific TCR breadth and depth were seen after two AZD1222 doses.

Here the sequenced sample was peripheral blood, taken 28 days after the second dose of the MenACWY control vaccine. The TCR was taken from an adult who received the MenACWY meningococcal vaccine as a control. The rearrangement uses TRBV27 and TRBJ1-3; weak D call: TRBD1 (5 bases). CDR3 in amino acids: CASSLTDPNRSGNTIYF. CDR3 in DNA: TGTGCCAGCAGTTTGACGGACCCCAACAGGTCTGGAAACACCATATATTTT.